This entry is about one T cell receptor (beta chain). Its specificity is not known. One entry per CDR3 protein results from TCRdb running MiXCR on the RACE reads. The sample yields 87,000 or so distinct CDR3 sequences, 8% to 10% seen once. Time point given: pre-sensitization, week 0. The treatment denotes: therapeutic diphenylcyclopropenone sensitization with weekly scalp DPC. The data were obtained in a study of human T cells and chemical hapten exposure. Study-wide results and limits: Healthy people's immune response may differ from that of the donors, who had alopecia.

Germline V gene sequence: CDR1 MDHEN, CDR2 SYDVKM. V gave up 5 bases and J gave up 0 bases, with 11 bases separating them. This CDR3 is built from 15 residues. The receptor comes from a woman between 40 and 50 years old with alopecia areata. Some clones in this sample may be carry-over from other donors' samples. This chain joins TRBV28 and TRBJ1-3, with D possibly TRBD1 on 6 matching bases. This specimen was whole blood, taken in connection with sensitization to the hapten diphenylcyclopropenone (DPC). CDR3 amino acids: CASSQDSLSGNTIYF. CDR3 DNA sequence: TGTGCCAGCAGTCAGGACAGTCTCTCTGGAAACACCATATATTTT.